The clone carrying this T cell receptor (beta chain) turned up a few times. Its cognate antigen is unknown. This record belongs to a study of CD8 T cells in ankylosing spondylitis. Quantitative 5'-RACE was performed with molecular barcodes, and it yielded the TCR beta libraries. A single record per CDR3 protein comes from TCRdb applying MiXCR to the 5' RACE reads. The profile shows about 96,000 distinct CDR3 sequences, roughly 30% of them singletons. Study results and limitations: Significant enrichment of disease-linked clones was reportedly seen in matched ankylosing spondylitis synovial fluid. Earlier authors reported some of these motif variants in reactive arthritis synovial fluid and blood. As for the disease-linked clones, they showed a CD8+ phenotype and occurred at relatively low frequencies in peripheral blood.

Germline values: CDR1 DFQATT, CDR2 SNEGSKA (reference sequence). The CDR3 is 12 residues long. V shed 5 bases, J shed 10 bases, and the junction held 8 bases outside the gene matches. Sequencing was carried out using blood, either unsorted or a sorted T cell fraction (not recorded which). The chain combines TRBV20-1 with TRBJ2-1; 7 positions match TRBD2. This TCR was recovered from a male donor with ankylosing spondylitis or in good health (not recorded which). CDR3 sequence reads: CSAPWGGREQFF. The CDR3 DNA reads as TGCAGTGCTCCCTGGGGGGGTCGGGAGCAGTTCTTC.